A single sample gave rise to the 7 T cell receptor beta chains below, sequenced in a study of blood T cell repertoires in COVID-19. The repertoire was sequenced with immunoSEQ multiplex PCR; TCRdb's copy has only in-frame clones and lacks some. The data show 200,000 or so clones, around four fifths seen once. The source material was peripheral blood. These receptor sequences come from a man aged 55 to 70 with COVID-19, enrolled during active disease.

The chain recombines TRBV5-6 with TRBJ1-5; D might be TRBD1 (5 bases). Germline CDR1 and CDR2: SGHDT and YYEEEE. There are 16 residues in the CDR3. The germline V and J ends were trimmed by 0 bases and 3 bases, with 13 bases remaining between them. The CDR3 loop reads CASSLGGDYNNQPQHF. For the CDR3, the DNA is TGTGCCAGCAGCTTGGGGGGCGATTATAACAATCAGCCCCAGCATTTT.

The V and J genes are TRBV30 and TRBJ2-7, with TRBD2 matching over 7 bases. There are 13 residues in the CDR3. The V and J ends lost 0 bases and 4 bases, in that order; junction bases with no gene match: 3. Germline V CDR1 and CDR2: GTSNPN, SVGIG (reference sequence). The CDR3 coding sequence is TGTGCCTGGAGTGTCGACGGGAGGTACGAGCAGTACTTC. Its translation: CAWSVDGRYEQYF.

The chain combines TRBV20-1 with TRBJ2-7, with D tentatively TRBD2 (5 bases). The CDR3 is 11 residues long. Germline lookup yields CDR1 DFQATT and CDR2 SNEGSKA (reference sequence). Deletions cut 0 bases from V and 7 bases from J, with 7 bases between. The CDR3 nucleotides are TGCAGTGCTAGAGATCGAGGGGAGCAGTACTTC. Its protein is CSARDRGEQYF.

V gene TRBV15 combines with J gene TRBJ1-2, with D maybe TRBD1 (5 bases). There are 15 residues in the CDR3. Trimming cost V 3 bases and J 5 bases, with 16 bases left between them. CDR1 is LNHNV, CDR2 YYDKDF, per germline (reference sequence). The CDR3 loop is CATSSPRGEGYGYTF. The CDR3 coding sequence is TGTGCCACCAGCAGCCCCCGGGGGGAGGGTTATGGCTACACCTTC.

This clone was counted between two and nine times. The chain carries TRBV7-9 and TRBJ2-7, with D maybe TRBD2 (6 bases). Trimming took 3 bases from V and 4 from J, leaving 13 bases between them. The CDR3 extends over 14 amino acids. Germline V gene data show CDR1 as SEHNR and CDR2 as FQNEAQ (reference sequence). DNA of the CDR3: TGTGCCAGCAGCTTCGGGGGAGTGGCTTACGAGCAGTACTTC. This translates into CASSFGGVAYEQYF.

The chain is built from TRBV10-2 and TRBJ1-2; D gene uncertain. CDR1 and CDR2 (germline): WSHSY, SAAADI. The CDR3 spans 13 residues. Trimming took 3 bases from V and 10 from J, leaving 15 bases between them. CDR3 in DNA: TGCGCCAGCAGTGAACTAGCTTTTGGGAACTACACCTTC. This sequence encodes CASSELAFGNYTF.

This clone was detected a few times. This CDR3 is CASRGGSDTGELFF. The CDR3 DNA sequence: TGCGCCAGCAGAGGCGGGTCGGACACCGGGGAGCTGTTTTTT. This rearrangement joins TRBV5-1 to TRBJ2-2, with D perhaps matching TRBD2 (5 bases). Germline CDR1 SGHRS, CDR2 YFSETQ. V was clipped by 5 bases and J by 3 bases, with 11 bases between them. The CDR3 sequence is 14 residues long.